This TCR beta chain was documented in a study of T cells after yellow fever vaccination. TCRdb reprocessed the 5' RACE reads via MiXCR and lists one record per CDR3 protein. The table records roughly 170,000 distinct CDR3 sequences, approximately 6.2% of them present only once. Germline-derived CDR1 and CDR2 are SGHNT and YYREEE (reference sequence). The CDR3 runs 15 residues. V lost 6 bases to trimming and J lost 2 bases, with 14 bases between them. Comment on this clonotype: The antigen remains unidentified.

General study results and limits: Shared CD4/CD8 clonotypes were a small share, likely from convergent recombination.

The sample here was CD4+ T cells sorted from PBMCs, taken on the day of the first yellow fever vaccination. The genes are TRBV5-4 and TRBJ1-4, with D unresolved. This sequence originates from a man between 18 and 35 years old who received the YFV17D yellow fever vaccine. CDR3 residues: CASKQSLATNEKLFF. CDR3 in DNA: TGTGCCAGCAAACAGAGTCTGGCGACTAATGAAAAACTGTTTTTT.